The sequence of this T cell receptor (beta chain) was determined in a study of blood T cells in healthy people across ages. In its sample, this clonotype was seen many times. Alongside a J-beta primer mix, a sample-barcoded 5' primer served in a second PCR lasting about 6 to 11 cycles. The template-switch adaptor, which had 12 random nucleotides, put a tag on each cDNA molecule. TCRdb independently ran MiXCR on the 5' RACE reads; one entry per CDR3 protein. The data show around 280,000 distinct CDR3 sequences, with 25% to 30% seen just once and 25% to 30% held by the top ten. This CDR3 comprises 14 residues. With 5 bases clipped from V and 4 bases from J, the junction kept 6 bases outside the gene matches. CDR1 is SGHRS and CDR2 is YFSETQ in the germline V gene.

The TCR was taken from a woman aged 70-85 years in good health. Sequencing was carried out using blood. This sequence joins TRBV5-1 and TRBJ2-5; TRBD1 agrees at 9 bases. DNA of the CDR3: TGCGCCAGCAGGCCGACAGGGGGTCCAGAGACCCAGTACTTC. Translation gives CASRPTGGPETQYF.